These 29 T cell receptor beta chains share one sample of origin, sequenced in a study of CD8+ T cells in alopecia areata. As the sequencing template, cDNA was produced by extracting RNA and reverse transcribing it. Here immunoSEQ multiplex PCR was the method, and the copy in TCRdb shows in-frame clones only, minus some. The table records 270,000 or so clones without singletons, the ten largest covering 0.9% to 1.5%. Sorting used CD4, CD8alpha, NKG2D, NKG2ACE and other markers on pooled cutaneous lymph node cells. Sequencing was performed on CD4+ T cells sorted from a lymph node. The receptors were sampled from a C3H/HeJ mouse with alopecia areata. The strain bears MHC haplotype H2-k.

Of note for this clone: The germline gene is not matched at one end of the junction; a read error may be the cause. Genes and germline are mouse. CDR3 in amino acids: CASRDDWGGAETLYF. CDR3 DNA (partial): TGTGCCAGCAGGGATGACTGGGGGGGCGCAGAA. This rearrangement joins TRBV13-1 to TRBJ2-3, with 12 bases fitting TRBD2. The read is 4 residues too short to cover the CDR3 end, so that end is filled in from the germline J gene. The length of the CDR3 is 15 residues. The germline V gene encodes CDR1 NSHNY and CDR2 SYGAGN.

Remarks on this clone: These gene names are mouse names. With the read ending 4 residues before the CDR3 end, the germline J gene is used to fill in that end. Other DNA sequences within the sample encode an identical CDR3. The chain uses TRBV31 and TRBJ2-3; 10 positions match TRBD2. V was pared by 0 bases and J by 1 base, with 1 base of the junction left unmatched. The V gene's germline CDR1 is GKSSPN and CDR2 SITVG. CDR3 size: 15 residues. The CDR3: CAWSLGLGGAETLYF. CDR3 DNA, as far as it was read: TGTGCCTGGAGTCTTGGACTGGGGGGTGCAGAA.

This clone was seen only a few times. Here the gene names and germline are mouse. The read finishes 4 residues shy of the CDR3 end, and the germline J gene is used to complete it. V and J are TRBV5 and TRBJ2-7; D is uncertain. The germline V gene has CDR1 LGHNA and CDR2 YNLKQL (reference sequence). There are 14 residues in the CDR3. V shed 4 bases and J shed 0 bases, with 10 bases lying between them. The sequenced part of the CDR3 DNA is TGTGCCAGCAGCCCAGAGGGTATCTCCTAT. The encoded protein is CASSPEGISY. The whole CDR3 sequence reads CASSPEGISYEQYF.

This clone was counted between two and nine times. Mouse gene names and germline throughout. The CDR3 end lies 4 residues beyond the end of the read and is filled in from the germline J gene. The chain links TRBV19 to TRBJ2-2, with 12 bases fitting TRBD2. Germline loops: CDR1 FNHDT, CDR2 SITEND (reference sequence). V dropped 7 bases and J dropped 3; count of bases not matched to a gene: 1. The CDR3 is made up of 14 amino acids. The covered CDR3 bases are TGTGCCAGCGGGACTGGGGGGCACACCGGG. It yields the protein CASGTGGHTG. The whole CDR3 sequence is CASGTGGHTGQLYF. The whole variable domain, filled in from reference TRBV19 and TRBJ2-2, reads GGIITQTPKFLIGQEGQKLTLKCQQNFNHDTMYWYRQDSGKGLRLIYYSITENDLQKGDLSEGYDASREKKSSFSLTVTSAQKNEMAVFLCASGTGGHTGQLYFGEGSKLTVL.

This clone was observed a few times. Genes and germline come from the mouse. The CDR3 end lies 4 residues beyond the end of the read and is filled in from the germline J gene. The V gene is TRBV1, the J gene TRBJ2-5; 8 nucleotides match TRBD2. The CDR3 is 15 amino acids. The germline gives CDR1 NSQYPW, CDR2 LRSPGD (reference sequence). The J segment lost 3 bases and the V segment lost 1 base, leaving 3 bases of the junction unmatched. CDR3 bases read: TGCACCTGCAGTGCAGTAACTGGGGGACAAGAC. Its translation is CTCSAVTGGQD. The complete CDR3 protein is CTCSAVTGGQDTQYF.

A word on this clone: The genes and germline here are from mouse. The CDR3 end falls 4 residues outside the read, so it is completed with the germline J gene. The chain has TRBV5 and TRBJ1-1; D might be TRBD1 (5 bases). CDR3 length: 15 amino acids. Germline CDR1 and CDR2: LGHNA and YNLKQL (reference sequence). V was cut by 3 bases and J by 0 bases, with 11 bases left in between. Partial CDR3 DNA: TGTGCCAGCAGCCATCCCGACAGAACAAACACA. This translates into CASSHPDRTNT. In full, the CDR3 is CASSHPDRTNTEVFF.

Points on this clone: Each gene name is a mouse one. The CDR3 loop reads CASSIYNSYNSPLYF. Partial CDR3 DNA: TGTGCCAGCAGTATTTACAATTCCTATAATTCGCCC. This rearrangement joins TRBV19 to TRBJ1-6; D remains unclear. Read data end 3 residues before the CDR3 end; the end is taken from the germline J gene. TRBJ1-6 is flagged as an ORF with uncertain function. Deletions cut 2 bases from V and 0 bases from J, with 6 bases between. CDR1 is FNHDT and CDR2 is SITEND in the germline V gene (reference sequence). This CDR3 spans 15 amino acids.

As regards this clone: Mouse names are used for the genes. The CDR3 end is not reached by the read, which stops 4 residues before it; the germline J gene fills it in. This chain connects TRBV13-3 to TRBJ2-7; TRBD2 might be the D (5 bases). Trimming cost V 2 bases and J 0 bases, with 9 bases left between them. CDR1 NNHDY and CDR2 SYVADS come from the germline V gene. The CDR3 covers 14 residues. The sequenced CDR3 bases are TGTGCCAGCAGTGACATGGGGATCTCCTAT. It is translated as CASSDMGISY. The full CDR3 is CASSDMGISYEQYF.

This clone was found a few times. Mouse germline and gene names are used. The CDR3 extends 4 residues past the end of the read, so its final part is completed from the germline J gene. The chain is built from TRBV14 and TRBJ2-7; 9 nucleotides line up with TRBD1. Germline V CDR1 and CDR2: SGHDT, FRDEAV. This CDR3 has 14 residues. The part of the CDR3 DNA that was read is TGTGCCAGCAGTGTCCGGGACAGGGAGAAT. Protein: CASSVRDREN. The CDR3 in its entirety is CASSVRDRENEQYF.

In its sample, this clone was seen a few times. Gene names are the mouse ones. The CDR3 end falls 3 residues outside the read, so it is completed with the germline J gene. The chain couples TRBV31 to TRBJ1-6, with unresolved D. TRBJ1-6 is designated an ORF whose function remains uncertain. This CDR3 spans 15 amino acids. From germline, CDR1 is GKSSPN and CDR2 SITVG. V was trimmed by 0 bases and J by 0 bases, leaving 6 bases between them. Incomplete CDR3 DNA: TGTGCCTGGAGTCTAATGGGTTCCTATAATTCGCCC. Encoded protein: CAWSLMGSYNSP. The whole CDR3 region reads CAWSLMGSYNSPLYF.

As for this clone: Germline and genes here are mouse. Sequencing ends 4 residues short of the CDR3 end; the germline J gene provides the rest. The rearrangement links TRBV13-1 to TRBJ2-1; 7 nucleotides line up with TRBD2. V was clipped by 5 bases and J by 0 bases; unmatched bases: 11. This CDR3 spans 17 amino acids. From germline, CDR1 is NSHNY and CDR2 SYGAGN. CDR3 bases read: TGTGCCAGCAGAACCGGGACTGAGGGCTATAACTATGCT. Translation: CASRTGTEGYNYA. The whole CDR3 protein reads CASRTGTEGYNYAEQFF.

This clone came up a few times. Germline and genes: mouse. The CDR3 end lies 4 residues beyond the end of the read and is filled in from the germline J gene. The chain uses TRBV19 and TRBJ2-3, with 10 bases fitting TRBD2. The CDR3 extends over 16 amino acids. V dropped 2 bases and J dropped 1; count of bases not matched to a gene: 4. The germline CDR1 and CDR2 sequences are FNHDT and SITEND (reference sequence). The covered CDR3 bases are TGTGCCAGCAGTATGAGGGGGACTGGGGGTGCAGAA. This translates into CASSMRGTGGAE. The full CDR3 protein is CASSMRGTGGAETLYF. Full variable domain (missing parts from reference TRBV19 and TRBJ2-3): GGIITQTPKFLIGQEGQKLTLKCQQNFNHDTMYWYRQDSGKGLRLIYYSITENDLQKGDLSEGYDASREKKSSFSLTVTSAQKNEMAVFLCASSMRGTGGAETLYFGSGTRLTVL.

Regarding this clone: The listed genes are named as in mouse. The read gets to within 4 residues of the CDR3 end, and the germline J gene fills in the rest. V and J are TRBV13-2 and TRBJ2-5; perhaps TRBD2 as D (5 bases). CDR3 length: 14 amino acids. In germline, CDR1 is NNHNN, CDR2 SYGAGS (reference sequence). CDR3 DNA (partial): TGTGCCAGCGGTGAGTCCTGGGAGGATGAC. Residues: CASGESWEDD. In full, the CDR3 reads CASGESWEDDTQYF.

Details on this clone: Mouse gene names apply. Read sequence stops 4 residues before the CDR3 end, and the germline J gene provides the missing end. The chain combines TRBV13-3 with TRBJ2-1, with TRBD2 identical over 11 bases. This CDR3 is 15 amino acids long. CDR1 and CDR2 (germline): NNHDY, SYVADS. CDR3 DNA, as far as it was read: TGTGCCAGCAGTGAATGGACTGGGGGGAAGGCT. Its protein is CASSEWTGGKA. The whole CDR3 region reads CASSEWTGGKAEQFF.

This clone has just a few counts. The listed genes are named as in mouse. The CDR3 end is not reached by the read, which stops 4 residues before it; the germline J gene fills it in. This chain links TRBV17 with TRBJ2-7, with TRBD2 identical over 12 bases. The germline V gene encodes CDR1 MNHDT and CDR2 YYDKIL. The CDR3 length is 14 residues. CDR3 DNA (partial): TGTGCTAGCACCCGACTGGGGGGGCGGGAT. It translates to CASTRLGGRD. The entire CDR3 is CASTRLGGRDEQYF.

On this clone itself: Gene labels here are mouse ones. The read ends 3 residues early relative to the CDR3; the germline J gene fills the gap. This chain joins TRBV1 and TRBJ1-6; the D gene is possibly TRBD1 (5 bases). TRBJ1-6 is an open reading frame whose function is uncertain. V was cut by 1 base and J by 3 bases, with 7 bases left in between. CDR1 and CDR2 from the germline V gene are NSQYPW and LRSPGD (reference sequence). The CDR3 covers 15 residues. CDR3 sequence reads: CTCSAVRDYNSPLYF. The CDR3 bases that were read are TGCACCTGCAGTGCAGTCAGGGACTATAATTCGCCC.

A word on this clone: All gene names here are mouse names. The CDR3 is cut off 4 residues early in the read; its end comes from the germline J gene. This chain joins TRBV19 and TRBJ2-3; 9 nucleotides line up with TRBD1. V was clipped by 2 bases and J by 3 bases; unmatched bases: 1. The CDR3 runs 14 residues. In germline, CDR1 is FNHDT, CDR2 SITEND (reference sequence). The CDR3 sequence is CASSMGTGAETLYF. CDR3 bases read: TGTGCCAGCAGTATGGGGACAGGGGCAGAA.

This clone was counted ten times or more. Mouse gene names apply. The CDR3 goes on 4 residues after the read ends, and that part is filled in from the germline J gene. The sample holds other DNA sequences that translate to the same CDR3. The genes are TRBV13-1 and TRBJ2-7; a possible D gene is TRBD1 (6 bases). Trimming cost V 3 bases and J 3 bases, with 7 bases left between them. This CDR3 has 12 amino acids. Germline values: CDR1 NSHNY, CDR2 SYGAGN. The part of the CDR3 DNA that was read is TGTGCCAGCAGTGCGGACAGCTAT. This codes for CASSADSY. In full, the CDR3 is CASSADSYEQYF.

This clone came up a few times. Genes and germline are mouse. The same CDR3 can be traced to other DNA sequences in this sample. This CDR3 reads CASSRTGGANTGQLYF. CDR3 DNA (partial): TGTGCCAGCAGCCGGACTGGGGGGGCTAACACCGGG. V gene TRBV5 combines with J gene TRBJ2-2; 13 bases agree with TRBD2. Read sequence stops 4 residues before the CDR3 end, and the germline J gene provides the missing end. The CDR3 is made up of 16 amino acids. Germline CDR1 and CDR2: LGHNA and YNLKQL (reference sequence). The V and J ends lost 4 bases and 2 bases, in that order; junction bases with no gene match: 1.

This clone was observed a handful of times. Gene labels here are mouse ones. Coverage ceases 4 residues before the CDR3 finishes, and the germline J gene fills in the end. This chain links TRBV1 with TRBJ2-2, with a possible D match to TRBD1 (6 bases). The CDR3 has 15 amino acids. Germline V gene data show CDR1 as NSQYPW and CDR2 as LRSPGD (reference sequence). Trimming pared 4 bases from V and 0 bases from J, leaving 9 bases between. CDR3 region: CTCSGDITNTGQLYF. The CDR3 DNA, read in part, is TGCACCTGCAGTGGGGACATTACAAACACCGGG.

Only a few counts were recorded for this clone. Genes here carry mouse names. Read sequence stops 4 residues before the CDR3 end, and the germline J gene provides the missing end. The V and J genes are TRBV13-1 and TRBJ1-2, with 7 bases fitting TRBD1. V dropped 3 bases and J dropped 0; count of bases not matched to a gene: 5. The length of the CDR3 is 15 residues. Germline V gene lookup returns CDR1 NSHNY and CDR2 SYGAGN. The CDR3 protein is CASSVGTVANSDYTF. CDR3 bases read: TGTGCCAGCAGTGTCGGGACAGTTGCAAACTCC.

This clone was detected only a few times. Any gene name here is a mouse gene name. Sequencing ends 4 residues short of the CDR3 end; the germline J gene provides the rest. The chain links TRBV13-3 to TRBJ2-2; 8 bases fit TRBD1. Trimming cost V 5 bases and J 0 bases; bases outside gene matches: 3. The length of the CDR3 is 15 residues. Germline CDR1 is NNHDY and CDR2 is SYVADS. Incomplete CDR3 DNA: TGTGCCAGCAGGGACAGGGAAGCAAACACCGGG. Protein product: CASRDREANTG. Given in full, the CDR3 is CASRDREANTGQLYF.

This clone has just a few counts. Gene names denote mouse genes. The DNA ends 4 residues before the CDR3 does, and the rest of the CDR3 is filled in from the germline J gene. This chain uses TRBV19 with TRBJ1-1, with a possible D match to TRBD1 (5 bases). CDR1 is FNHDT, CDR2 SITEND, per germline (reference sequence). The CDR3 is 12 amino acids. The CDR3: CASSIRGIEVFF. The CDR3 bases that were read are TGTGCCAGCAGTATTAGGGGTATA.

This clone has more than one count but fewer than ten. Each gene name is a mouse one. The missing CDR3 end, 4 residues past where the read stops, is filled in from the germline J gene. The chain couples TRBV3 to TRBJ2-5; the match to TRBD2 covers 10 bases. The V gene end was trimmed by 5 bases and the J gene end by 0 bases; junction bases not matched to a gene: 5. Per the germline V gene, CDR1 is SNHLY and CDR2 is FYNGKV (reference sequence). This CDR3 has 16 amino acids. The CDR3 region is CASSASDWGNQDTQYF. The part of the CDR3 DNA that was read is TGTGCCAGCAGCGCGTCGGACTGGGGGAACCAAGAC.

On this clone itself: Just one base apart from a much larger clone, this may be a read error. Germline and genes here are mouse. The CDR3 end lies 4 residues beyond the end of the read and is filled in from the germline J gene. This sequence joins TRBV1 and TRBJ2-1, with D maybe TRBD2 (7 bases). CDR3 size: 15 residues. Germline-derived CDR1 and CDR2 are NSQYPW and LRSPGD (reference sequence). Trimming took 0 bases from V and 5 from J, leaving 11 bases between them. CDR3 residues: CTCSADLGADAEQFF. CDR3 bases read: TGCACCTGCAGTGCAGATCTGGGGGCCGATGCT.

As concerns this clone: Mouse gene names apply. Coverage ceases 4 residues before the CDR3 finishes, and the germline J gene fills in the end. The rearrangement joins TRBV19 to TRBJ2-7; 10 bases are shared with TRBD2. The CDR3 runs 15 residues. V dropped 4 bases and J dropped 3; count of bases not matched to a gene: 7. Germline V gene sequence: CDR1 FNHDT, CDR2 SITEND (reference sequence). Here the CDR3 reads CASSPLTGGNYEQYF. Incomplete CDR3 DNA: TGTGCCAGCAGTCCACTGACTGGGGGGAACTAT. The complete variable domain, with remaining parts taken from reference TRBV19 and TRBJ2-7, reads GGIITQTPKFLIGQEGQKLTLKCQQNFNHDTMYWYRQDSGKGLRLIYYSITENDLQKGDLSEGYDASREKKSSFSLTVTSAQKNEMAVFLCASSPLTGGNYEQYFGPGTRLTVL.

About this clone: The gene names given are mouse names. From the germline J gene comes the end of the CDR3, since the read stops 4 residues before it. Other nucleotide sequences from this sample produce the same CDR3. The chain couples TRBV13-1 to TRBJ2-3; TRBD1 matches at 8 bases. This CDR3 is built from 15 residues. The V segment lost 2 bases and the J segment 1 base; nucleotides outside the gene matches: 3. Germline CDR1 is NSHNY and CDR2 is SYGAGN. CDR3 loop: CASSENRGGAETLYF. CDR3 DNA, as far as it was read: TGTGCCAGCAGTGAGAACAGGGGGGGTGCAGAA.

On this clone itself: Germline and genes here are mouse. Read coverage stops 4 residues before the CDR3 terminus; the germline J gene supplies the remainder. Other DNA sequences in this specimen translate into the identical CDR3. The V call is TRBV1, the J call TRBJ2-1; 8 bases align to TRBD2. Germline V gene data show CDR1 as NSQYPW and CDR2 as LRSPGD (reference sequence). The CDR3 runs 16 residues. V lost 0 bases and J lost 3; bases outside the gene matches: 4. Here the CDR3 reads CTCSADRGGGYAEQFF. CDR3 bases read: TGCACCTGCAGTGCAGATCGGGGGGGCGGCTATGCT.

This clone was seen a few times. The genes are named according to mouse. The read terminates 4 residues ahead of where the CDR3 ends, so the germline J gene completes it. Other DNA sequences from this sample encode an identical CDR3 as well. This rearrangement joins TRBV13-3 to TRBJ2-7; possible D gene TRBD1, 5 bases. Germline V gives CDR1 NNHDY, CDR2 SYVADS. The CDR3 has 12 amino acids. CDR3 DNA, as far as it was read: TGTGCCAGCAGTGATGAGGGGTAT. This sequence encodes CASSDEGY. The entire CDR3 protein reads CASSDEGYEQYF.